This T cell receptor (beta chain) was retrieved from a study of cytomegalovirus exposure and HLA in healthy donors. Whole-study results and caveats: A likely sequencing artifact accounted for one observed cluster of highly shared sequence variants.

Germline V gene data show CDR1 as SGHRS and CDR2 as YFSETQ. V was shortened by 5 bases and J by 5 bases, with 14 bases between the two germline ends. CDR3 length: 15 amino acids. Primers for the PCR totalled 60 Vbeta and 13 Jbeta. Measured with immunoSEQ multiplex PCR; TCRdb has only the in-frame clones, and not every one. The sample includes 150,000 to 200,000 clones, about 72% of them seen just once. In regard to this clone: Antigen: not known.

Sequenced sample: PBMCs. The receptor was isolated from a man aged 30 to 39 in good health and CMV-seropositive. The chain links TRBV5-1 to TRBJ1-6; tentatively, D is TRBD1 (6 bases). CDR3 loop: CASSTAGVDNSPLHF. The CDR3 DNA follows: TGCGCCAGCAGTACGGCAGGGGTCGATAATTCACCCCTCCACTTT.